The 23 T cell receptor beta chains below all came from one sample that was sequenced in a study of blood T cell repertoires in COVID-19. TCRdb keeps only in-frame clones here, not all; method: immunoSEQ multiplex PCR. The sample holds around 140,000 clones, approximately 90% seen once. Sample: PBMCs or T cells enriched from blood (not recorded which). These receptors originate from a man aged 45-65 years who had recovered from COVID-19.

The rearrangement links TRBV4-1 to TRBJ2-2, with D tentatively TRBD2 (7 bases). This CDR3 has 19 amino acids. V gave up 2 bases and J gave up 3 bases, with 22 bases separating them. Germline V lookup: CDR1 MGHRA, CDR2 YSYEKL. The CDR3 loop is CASSQKRGSVAGDTGELFF. In DNA, the CDR3 is TGCGCCAGCAGCCAAAAAAGGGGGTCCGTTGCGGGAGACACCGGGGAGCTGTTTTTT.

The chain couples TRBV28 to TRBJ2-3; 10 bases line up with TRBD2. The CDR3 contains 17 residues. V gave up 5 bases and J gave up 0 bases; unmatched junction bases: 8. Germline V gene sequence: CDR1 MDHEN, CDR2 SYDVKM. CDR3 protein: CASSPLPTSGSTDTQYF. CDR3 DNA sequence: TGTGCCAGCAGTCCCCTTCCGACTAGCGGGAGCACAGATACGCAGTATTTT.

This clone appeared a few times. The CDR3 region is CASSLEAQRLNIQYF. CDR3 coding DNA: TGCGCCAGCAGCTTGGAAGCCCAAAGACTGAACATTCAGTACTTC. The V gene is TRBV5-1, the J gene TRBJ2-4; D ambiguous. The V and J ends lost 0 bases and 7 bases respectively, with 14 bases between them. Germline loops: CDR1 SGHRS, CDR2 YFSETQ. The CDR3 length is 15 residues.

This chain links TRBV5-1 with TRBJ2-7, with 12 bases aligning to TRBD2. The CDR3 has 17 residues. Germline assignment: CDR1 SGHRS and CDR2 YFSETQ. With 3 bases clipped from V and 4 bases from J, the junction kept 11 bases outside the gene matches. The CDR3 sequence is CASSSGASGRAPYEQYF. In DNA, the CDR3 is TGCGCCAGCAGCTCGGGGGCTAGCGGGAGGGCCCCATACGAGCAGTACTTC.

The chain uses TRBV28 and TRBJ2-1, with a weak D call TRBD1 (6 bases). The V end lost 4 bases, the J end lost 15 bases, and 16 bases lay between the germline ends. This CDR3 has 12 amino acids. Looked up from germline, CDR1 is MDHEN and CDR2 is SYDVKM. The CDR3 is CASSSQQGPGFF. CDR3 nucleotide sequence: TGTGCCAGCAGTTCCCAACAGGGCCCGGGGTTCTTC.

CDR3 sequence (DNA): TGTGCCATTACAGGGGCTTTAAATTCACCCCTCCACTTT. It codes for CAITGALNSPLHF. The rearrangement uses TRBV10-3 and TRBJ1-6; 7 bases are shared with TRBD1. The germline CDR1 and CDR2 sequences are ENHRY and SYGVKD. V gave up 9 bases and J gave up 7 bases; unmatched junction bases: 6. The CDR3 extends over 13 amino acids.

The chain uses TRBV14 and TRBJ2-7; 8 bases line up with TRBD1. With 4 bases clipped from V and 0 bases from J, the junction kept 5 bases outside the gene matches. CDR3 length equals 15 residues. The germline V gene has CDR1 SGHDN and CDR2 FVKESK. CDR3 region: CASSLGTGLSYEQYF. The CDR3 DNA reads as TGTGCCAGCAGCCTCGGGACAGGTCTCTCCTACGAGCAGTACTTC.

The V call is TRBV7-2, the J call TRBJ2-7, with D tentatively TRBD1 (6 bases). CDR1 SGHTA and CDR2 FQGNSA come from the germline V gene. The CDR3 is 13 amino acids. Trimming cost V 5 bases and J 3 bases, with 11 bases left between them. The CDR3 is CASSPGVDYEQYV. The CDR3 bases are TGTGCCAGCAGCCCAGGGGTAGACTACGAGCAGTACGTC.

The V gene is TRBV12-3 or TRBV12-4, the J gene TRBJ1-1, with D uncertain. With 6 bases removed from V and 9 bases from J, the gap between germline ends came to 17 bases. The CDR3 runs 13 residues. CDR3 bases: TGTGCCAGCAGCCGCGATCCATCCCTGAAAGCTTTCTTT. Translated, it gives CASSRDPSLKAFF.

The V gene is TRBV5-1, the J gene TRBJ2-5; maybe TRBD2 (6 bases). The germline V gene encodes CDR1 SGHRS and CDR2 YFSETQ. The length of the CDR3 is 13 residues. V was cut by 7 bases and J by 5 bases, with 15 bases left in between. Here the CDR3 reads CASHRGLGETQYF. The CDR3 DNA reads as TGCGCCAGCCACCGGGGACTCGGGGAGACCCAGTACTTC.

The CDR3 reads CASSEAGTGGQPQHF. CDR3 sequence (DNA): TGTGCCAGCAGTGAAGCGGGGACAGGGGGTCAGCCCCAGCATTTT. The rearrangement joins TRBV2 to TRBJ1-5, with 11 bases that match TRBD1. CDR1 and CDR2 from the germline V gene are SNHLY and FYNNEI. The CDR3 is 15 residues long. Losses at the gene ends were 0 bases for V and 6 bases for J; bases not matched to a gene: 1.

The gene calls are TRBV18 and TRBJ2-7; maybe TRBD2 (5 bases). Trimming removed 5 bases from V and 3 bases from J, with 14 bases in between. This CDR3 has 14 residues. CDR1 is KGHSH and CDR2 is LQKENI in the germline V gene. CDR3 nucleotides: TGTGCCAGCTCATTTGGACTGGGTTACTACGAGCAGTACTTC. It is translated as CASSFGLGYYEQYF.

This clone was observed a handful of times. The chain is built from TRBV5-4 and TRBJ2-5, with 10 bases aligning to TRBD2. The CDR3 has 15 residues. V was pared by 3 bases and J by 4 bases, with 6 bases of the junction left unmatched. Germline lookup yields CDR1 SGHNT and CDR2 YYREEE (reference sequence). This chain's CDR3 is CASSSRAGGRETQYF. The CDR3 coding sequence is TGTGCCAGCAGCTCGAGAGCGGGAGGGCGAGAGACCCAGTACTTC.

The chain combines TRBV2 with TRBJ1-1; D not resolved. This CDR3 is built from 13 residues. Trimming pared 4 bases from V and 1 base from J, leaving 7 bases between. In germline, CDR1 is SNHLY, CDR2 FYNNEI. CDR3 sequence (DNA): TGTGCCAGCAGTGTGGCAGAGAACACTGAAGCTTTCTTT. It yields the protein CASSVAENTEAFF.

The V and J genes are TRBV6-5 and TRBJ1-2, with 7 positions matching TRBD1. This CDR3 spans 15 amino acids. Germline V lookup: CDR1 MNHEY, CDR2 SVGAGI. After removal of 2 bases from V and 5 bases from J, the junction contained 8 bases not matched to a gene. DNA for the CDR3: TGTGCCAGCAGTTACCTAACAGGGGCCGGGTATGGCTACACCTTC. It specifies CASSYLTGAGYGYTF.

CDR3 loop: CASKANGAGVRTDTQYF. The CDR3 coding sequence is TGTGCCAGCAAAGCGAATGGAGCGGGGGTTCGCACAGATACGCAGTATTTT. The chain links TRBV28 to TRBJ2-3; 8 nucleotides agree with TRBD2. This CDR3 is 17 amino acids long. J was trimmed by 1 base and V by 7 bases; bases with no gene match: 13. CDR1 is MDHEN, CDR2 SYDVKM, per germline.

The chain is built from TRBV28 and TRBJ1-3, with a weak D call TRBD1 (6 bases). V shed 6 bases and J shed 7 bases, with 16 bases lying between them. The germline V gene has CDR1 MDHEN and CDR2 SYDVKM. The CDR3 sequence is 14 residues long. The CDR3 coding sequence is TGTGCCAGCAGACGAATAGGGGGTATGAACACCATATATTTT. Protein: CASRRIGGMNTIYF.

This clone showed up just once. The V and J genes are TRBV12-3 or TRBV12-4 and TRBJ2-5; D perhaps matches TRBD1 (5 bases). The ends were cut back, 3 bases at V and 5 bases at J, with 10 bases in the middle. The CDR3 loop spans 13 amino acids. The DNA of the CDR3 is TGTGCCAGCAGTTTTGTAGCAGGGGAGACCCAGTACTTC. Its translation is CASSFVAGETQYF.

This clone was seen just once. The chain is built from TRBV24-1 and TRBJ2-2; 11 positions match TRBD2. V gave up 4 bases and J gave up 4 bases; unmatched junction bases: 7. Germline CDR1 reads KGHDR; CDR2 reads SFDVKD. This CDR3 region has 17 residues. The CDR3 nucleotides are TGTGCCACCAGTGAACCTAGCGGGGGGCAGGGCACCGGGGAGCTGTTTTTT. Its translation: CATSEPSGGQGTGELFF.

The chain uses TRBV6-5 and TRBJ2-7; a possible D gene is TRBD1 (5 bases). V was shortened by 5 bases and J by 1 base, with 12 bases between the two germline ends. The CDR3 sequence is 14 residues long. Germline V CDR1 and CDR2: MNHEY, SVGAGI. CDR3 DNA: TGTGCCAGCAGTCACAGGACGGAGTCCTACGAGCAGTACTTC. The encoded protein is CASSHRTESYEQYF.

This rearrangement joins TRBV3-1 (or the pseudogene TRBV3-2) to TRBJ1-5, with D unclear. Looked up from germline, CDR1 is LGHDT and CDR2 is YNNKEL (reference sequence). Between the trimmed V and J ends, which lost 5 bases and 4 bases, there was a span of 9 bases. The CDR3 runs 13 residues. The CDR3 DNA sequence: TGTGCCAGCAGCACGATCGGGAATCAGCCCCAGCATTTT. Amino acids: CASSTIGNQPQHF.

This clone was seen only once. The CDR3 DNA follows: TGTGCCACCGCCTCCCGCGGGGGCCAGGGGGAGACCCAGTACTTC. Translating gives CATASRGGQGETQYF. This rearrangement joins TRBV24-1 to TRBJ2-5, with a weak D call TRBD2 (7 bases). V was trimmed by 9 bases and J by 5 bases, leaving 21 bases between them. CDR1 and CDR2 from the germline V gene are KGHDR and SFDVKD. The CDR3 sequence is 15 residues long.

A few counts support this clone. The chain links TRBV18 to TRBJ2-2; maybe TRBD2 (5 bases). V lost 2 bases, J lost 7 bases, and 11 bases lay in between. CDR3 length: 14 amino acids. Germline-derived CDR1 and CDR2 are KGHSH and LQKENI. In nucleotides, the CDR3 is TGTGCCAGCTCACCAGTTGACTACGACGGGGAGCTGTTTTTT. Translating it yields CASSPVDYDGELFF.